The entry that follows covers one T cell receptor (beta chain) sequence. Its target is not known. The method was immunoSEQ multiplex PCR; TCRdb's version includes in-frame clones alone and lacks a portion of them. The sample records more than 95,000 clones, around 85% being singletons. The CDR3 is made up of 15 amino acids. Germline V gives CDR1 SGHNT, CDR2 YYREEE (reference sequence). Unmatched junction bases numbered 5, after V lost 3 bases and J lost 7 bases. The sample is drawn from a study of T cell responses to AZD1222 COVID-19 vaccine. General study results and limits: The donors showed a predominance of white British ancestry and of females, with possible underestimation of clonal diversity.

Investigators merged groups given second doses at roughly 4 or roughly 12 weeks. The J gene is TRBJ2-7, the V gene TRBV5-4; 15 bases match TRBD2. The starting material was peripheral blood, obtained 28 days after the second AZD1222 dose. The receptor was isolated from an adult who received the AZD1222 COVID-19 vaccine. The CDR3 is CASSWGLAGGGEQYF. The CDR3 DNA is TGTGCCAGCAGCTGGGGACTAGCGGGGGGAGGAGAGCAGTACTTC.